The clone carrying this T cell receptor (beta chain) was recorded a few times. Its antigen remains unidentified. The data derive from a study of cytotoxic CD8 clonotypes in ibrutinib-treated CLL. Study details: There were, on average, 255,043 productive templates and around 94,000 productive rearrangements per sample.

Whole-study results and caveats: Having risen at ibrutinib response, clonality had fallen back toward baseline by progression.

Clones were sequenced by immunoSEQ multiplex PCR, and TCRdb holds only the in-frame ones, with some missing. The sample includes 110,000 to 150,000 clones, about 75% of them seen just once. The CDR3 runs to 14 residues. Per germline, CDR1 SEHNR and CDR2 FQNEAQ (reference sequence). Trimming took 0 bases from V and 1 from J, leaving 6 bases between them. This specimen was PBMCs, taken after 24 months of ibrutinib treatment. The V and J genes are TRBV7-9 and TRBJ2-5; D is possibly TRBD2 (5 bases). This receptor was taken from a human donor with chronic lymphocytic leukemia. The CDR3 DNA reads as TGTGCCAGCAGCTTAGCTCGGGGCCAAGAGACCCAGTACTTC. Translating it yields CASSLARGQETQYF.